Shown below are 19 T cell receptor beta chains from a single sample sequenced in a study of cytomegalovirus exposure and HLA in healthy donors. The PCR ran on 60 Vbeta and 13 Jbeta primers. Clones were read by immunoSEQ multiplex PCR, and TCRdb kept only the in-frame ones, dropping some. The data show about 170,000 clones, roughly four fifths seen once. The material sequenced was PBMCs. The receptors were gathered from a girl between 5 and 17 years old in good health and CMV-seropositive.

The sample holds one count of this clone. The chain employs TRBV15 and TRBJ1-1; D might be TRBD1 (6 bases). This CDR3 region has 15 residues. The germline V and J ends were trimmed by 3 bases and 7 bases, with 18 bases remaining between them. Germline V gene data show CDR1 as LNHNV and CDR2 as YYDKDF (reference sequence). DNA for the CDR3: TGTGCCACCAGCAGTCCACAGGGAGGGAGAGTTGAAGCTTTCTTT. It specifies CATSSPQGGRVEAFF.

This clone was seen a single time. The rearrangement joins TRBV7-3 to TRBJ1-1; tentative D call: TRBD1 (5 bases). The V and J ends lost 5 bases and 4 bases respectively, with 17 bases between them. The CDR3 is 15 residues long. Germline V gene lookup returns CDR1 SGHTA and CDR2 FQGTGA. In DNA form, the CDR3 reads TGTGCCAGCAGCCCTTCAAGGACACTCGGCACTGAAGCTTTCTTT. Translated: CASSPSRTLGTEAFF.

The DNA for the CDR3 is TGCGCCAGCAGCGATCAGGGGGCCGGGGAGCTGTTTTTT. Encoded protein: CASSDQGAGELFF. The genes are TRBV5-1 and TRBJ2-2; 7 nucleotides line up with TRBD1. V was pared by 4 bases and J by 6 bases, with 3 bases of the junction left unmatched. Germline V CDR1 and CDR2: SGHRS, YFSETQ. This CDR3 is built from 13 residues.

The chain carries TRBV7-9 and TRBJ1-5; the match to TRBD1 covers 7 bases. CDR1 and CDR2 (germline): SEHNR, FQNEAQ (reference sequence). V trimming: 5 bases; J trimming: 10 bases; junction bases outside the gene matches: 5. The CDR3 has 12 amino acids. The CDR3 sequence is CASSPGTEPQHF. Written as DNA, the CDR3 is TGTGCCAGCAGCCCCGGGACAGAACCCCAGCATTTT.

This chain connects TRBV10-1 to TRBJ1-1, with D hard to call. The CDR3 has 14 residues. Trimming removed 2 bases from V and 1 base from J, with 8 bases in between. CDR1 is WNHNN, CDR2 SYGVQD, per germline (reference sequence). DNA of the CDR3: TGCGCCAGCAGTGAGGGCGACAAGAACACTGAAGCTTTCTTT. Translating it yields CASSEGDKNTEAFF.

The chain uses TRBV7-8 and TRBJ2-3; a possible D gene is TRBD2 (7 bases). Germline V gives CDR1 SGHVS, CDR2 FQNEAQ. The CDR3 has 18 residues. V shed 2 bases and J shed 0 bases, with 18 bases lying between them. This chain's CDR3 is CASSLSAGAGASTDTQYF. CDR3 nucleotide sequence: TGTGCCAGCAGCTTATCGGCAGGGGCGGGGGCTAGCACAGATACGCAGTATTTT. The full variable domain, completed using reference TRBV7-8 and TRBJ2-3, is GAGVSQSPRYKVAKRGQDVALRCDPISGHVSLFWYQQALGQGPEFLTYFQNEAQLDKSGLPSDRFFAERPEGSVSTLKIQRTQQEDSAVYLCASSLSAGAGASTDTQYFGPGTRLTVL.

CDR3 DNA: TGTGCCAGCAGCCCGGGACAGGGCTTTGGAGAGCAGTACTTC. Translation: CASSPGQGFGEQYF. The rearrangement links TRBV7-8 to TRBJ2-7; 9 bases are a match to TRBD1. V shed 5 bases, J shed 7 bases, and the junction held 9 bases outside the gene matches. The CDR3 covers 14 residues. The germline gives CDR1 SGHVS, CDR2 FQNEAQ.

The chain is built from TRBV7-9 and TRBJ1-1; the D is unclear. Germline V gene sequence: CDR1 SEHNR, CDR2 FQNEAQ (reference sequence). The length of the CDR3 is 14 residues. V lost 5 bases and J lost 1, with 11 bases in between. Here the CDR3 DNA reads TGTGCCAGCAGCGCTACCGTTGGGAACACTGAAGCTTTCTTT. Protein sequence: CASSATVGNTEAFF.

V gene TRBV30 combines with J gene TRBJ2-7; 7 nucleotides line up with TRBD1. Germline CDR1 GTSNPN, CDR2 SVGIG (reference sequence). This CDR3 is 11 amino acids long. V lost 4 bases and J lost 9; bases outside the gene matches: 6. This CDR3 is CAWKRGLGQYF. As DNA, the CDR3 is TGTGCCTGGAAAAGGGGGCTTGGGCAGTACTTC.

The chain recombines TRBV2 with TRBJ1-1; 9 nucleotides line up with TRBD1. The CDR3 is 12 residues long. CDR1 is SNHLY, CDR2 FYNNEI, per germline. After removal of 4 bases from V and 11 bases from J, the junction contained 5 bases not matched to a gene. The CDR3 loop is CASSVTGGKAFF. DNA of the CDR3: TGTGCCAGCAGTGTTACAGGGGGCAAGGCTTTCTTT.

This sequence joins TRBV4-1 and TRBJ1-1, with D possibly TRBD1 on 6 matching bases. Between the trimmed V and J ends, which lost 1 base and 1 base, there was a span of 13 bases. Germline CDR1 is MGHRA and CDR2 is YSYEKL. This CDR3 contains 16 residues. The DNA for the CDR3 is TGCGCCAGCAGCCAAGGTCAACAGGGACGGAACACTGAAGCTTTCTTT. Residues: CASSQGQQGRNTEAFF.

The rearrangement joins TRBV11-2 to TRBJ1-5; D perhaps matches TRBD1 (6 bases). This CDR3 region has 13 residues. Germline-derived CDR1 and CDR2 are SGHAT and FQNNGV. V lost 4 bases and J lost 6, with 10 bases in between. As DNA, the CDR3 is TGTGCCAGCAGCTCAAGGGGGGGTCAGCCCCAGCATTTT. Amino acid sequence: CASSSRGGQPQHF. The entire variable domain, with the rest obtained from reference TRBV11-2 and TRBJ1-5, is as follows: EAGVAQSPRYKIIEKRQSVAFWCNPISGHATLYWYQQILGQGPKLLIQFQNNGVVDDSQLPKDRFSAERLKGVDSTLKIQPAKLEDSAVYLCASSSRGGQPQHFGDGTRLSIL.

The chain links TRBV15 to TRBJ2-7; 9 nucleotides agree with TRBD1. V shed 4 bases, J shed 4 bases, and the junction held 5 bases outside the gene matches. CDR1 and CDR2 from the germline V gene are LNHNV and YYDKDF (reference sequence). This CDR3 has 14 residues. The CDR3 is CATSTYRGRYEQYF. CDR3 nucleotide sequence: TGTGCCACCAGCACATACAGGGGGCGGTACGAGCAGTACTTC.

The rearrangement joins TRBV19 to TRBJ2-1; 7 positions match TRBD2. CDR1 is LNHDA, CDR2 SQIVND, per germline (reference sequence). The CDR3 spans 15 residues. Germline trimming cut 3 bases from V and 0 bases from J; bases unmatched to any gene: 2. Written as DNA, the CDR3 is TGTGCCAGTAGTATGGGCGGGGGCTCCTACAATGAGCAGTTCTTC. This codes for CASSMGGGSYNEQFF.

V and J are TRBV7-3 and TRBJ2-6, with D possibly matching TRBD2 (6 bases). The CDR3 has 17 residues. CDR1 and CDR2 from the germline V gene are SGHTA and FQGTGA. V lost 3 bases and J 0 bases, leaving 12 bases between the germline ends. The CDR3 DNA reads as TGTGCCAGCAGCTTCCACGCGGACTACTCTGGGGCCAACGTCCTGACTTTC. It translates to CASSFHADYSGANVLTF. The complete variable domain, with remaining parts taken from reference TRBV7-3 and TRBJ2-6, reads GAGVSQTPSNKVTEKGKYVELRCDPISGHTALYWYRQSLGQGPEFLIYFQGTGAADDSGLPNDRFFAVRPEGSVSTLKIQRTERGDSAVYLCASSFHADYSGANVLTFGAGSRLTVL.

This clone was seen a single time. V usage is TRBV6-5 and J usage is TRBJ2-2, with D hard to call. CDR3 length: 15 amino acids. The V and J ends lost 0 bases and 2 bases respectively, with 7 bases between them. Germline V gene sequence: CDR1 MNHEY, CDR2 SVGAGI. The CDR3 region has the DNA TGTGCCAGCAGTTACTCGGGCAGCAACACCGGGGAGCTGTTTTTT. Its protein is CASSYSGSNTGELFF.

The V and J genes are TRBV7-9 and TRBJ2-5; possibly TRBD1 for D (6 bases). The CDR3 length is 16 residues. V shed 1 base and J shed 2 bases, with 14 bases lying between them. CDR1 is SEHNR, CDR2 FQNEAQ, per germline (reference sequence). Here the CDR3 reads CASSLVGKGHQETQYF. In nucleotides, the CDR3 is TGTGCCAGCAGCTTAGTGGGTAAGGGACATCAAGAGACCCAGTACTTC.

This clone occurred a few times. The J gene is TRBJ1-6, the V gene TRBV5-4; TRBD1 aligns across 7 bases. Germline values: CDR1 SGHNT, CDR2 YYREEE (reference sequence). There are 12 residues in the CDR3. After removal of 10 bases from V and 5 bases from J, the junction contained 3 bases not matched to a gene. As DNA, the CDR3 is TGTGCCGGGGGACAGAATAATTCACCCCTCCACTTT. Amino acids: CAGGQNNSPLHF.

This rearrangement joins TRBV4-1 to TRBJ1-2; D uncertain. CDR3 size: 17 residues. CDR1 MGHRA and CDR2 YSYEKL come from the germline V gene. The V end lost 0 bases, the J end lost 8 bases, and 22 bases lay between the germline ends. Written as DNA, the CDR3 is TGCGCCAGCAGCCAAGAAGAGGCGGCGGCCTTCAGACTGGGCTACACCTTC. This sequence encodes CASSQEEAAAFRLGYTF.